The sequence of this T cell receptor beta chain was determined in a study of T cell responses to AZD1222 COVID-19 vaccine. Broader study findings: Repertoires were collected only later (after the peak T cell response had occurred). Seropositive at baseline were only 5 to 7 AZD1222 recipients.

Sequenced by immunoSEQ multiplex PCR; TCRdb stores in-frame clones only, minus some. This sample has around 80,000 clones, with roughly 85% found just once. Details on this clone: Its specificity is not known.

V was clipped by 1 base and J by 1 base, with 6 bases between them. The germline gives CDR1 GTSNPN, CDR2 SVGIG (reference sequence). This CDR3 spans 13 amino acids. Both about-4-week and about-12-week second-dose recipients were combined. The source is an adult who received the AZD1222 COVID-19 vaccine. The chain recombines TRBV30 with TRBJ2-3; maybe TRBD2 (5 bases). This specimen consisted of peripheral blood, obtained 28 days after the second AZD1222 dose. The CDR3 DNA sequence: TGTGCCTGGAGTGCGCGGGGCACAGATACGCAGTATTTT. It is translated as CAWSARGTDTQYF.